One sample yielded the 6 T cell receptor beta chains listed below, sequenced in a study of T cell responses to AZD1222 COVID-19 vaccine. The protocol was immunoSEQ multiplex PCR, while the TCRdb copy is restricted to in-frame clones and leaves out a portion. The table lists some 180,000 clones, around 92% of them singletons. This material consisted of peripheral blood, taken on day 0 of AZD1222 vaccination. These receptors originate from an adult in good health.

CDR3 in DNA: TGCGCCAGCAGCCCATTTGGGACGGAGAACACTGAAGCTTTCTTT. Translation: CASSPFGTENTEAFF. V usage is TRBV4-1 and J usage is TRBJ1-1; TRBD1 might be the D (5 bases). Deletions cut 4 bases from V and 1 base from J, with 13 bases between. CDR1 and CDR2 from the germline V gene are MGHRA and YSYEKL. The CDR3 is 15 residues long.

This chain connects TRBV7-9 to TRBJ1-5, with TRBD1 matching over 9 bases. Germline V gene lookup returns CDR1 SEHNR and CDR2 FQNEAQ (reference sequence). The CDR3 extends over 17 amino acids. J gave up 2 bases and V 0 bases, and 5 bases lay outside the gene matches. CDR3 loop: CASSLAQGQGGNQPQHF. DNA of the CDR3: TGTGCCAGCAGCTTAGCCCAGGGACAGGGAGGCAATCAGCCCCAGCATTTT.

The rearrangement joins TRBV4-1 to TRBJ1-2, with TRBD1 as a possible D gene (6 bases). The length of the CDR3 is 13 residues. Germline CDR1 reads MGHRA; CDR2 reads YSYEKL. The V and J ends lost 10 bases and 8 bases respectively, with 20 bases between them. Here the CDR3 reads CATEGGGGKGYTF. The CDR3 DNA reads TGCGCCACCGAGGGAGGAGGGGGAAAAGGCTACACCTTC.

The chain uses TRBV4-1 and TRBJ2-7; possible D gene TRBD1, 5 bases. Trimming took off 3 bases at V and 6 bases at J, with 18 bases between the two ends. This CDR3 has 15 residues. CDR1 is MGHRA and CDR2 is YSYEKL in the germline V gene. The chain's CDR3 is CASSQTVTVVGEQYF. CDR3 nucleotides: TGCGCCAGCAGCCAGACAGTGACAGTAGTGGGCGAGCAGTACTTC.

V is TRBV14 and J is TRBJ1-2; D gene uncertain. Germline assignment: CDR1 SGHDN and CDR2 FVKESK. This CDR3 is 13 amino acids long. V was clipped by 2 bases and J by 1 base, with 5 bases between them. The DNA of the CDR3 is TGTGCCAGCAGCCAAATTCATAACTATGGCTACACCTTC. It is translated as CASSQIHNYGYTF.

This sequence joins TRBV6-1 and TRBJ1-1, with no clear D. Per germline, CDR1 MNHNS and CDR2 SASEGT. The V end lost 3 bases, the J end lost 2 bases, and 10 bases lay between the germline ends. CDR3 length: 14 amino acids. The CDR3 coding sequence is TGTGCCAGCAGTGAGCGGGCAGTAAACACTGAAGCTTTCTTT. Translation gives CASSERAVNTEAFF.